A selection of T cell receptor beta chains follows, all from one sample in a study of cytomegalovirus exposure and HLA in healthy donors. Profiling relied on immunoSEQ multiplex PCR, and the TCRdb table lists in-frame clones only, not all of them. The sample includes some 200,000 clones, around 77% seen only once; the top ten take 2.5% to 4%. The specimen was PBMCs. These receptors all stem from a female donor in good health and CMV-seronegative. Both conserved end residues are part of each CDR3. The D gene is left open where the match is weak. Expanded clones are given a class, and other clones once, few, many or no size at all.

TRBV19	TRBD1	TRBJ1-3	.	CASTPWTGVSSGNTIYF	TGTGCCAGTACCCCTTGGACAGGAGTGAGCTCTGGAAACACCATATATTTT
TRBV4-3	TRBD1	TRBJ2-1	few	CASSQDGAGGMGNEQFF	TGCGCCAGCAGCCAAGATGGGGCAGGGGGCATGGGGAATGAGCAGTTCTTC
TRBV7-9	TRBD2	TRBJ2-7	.	CASTFSGGAPHEQYF	TGTGCCAGCACCTTTAGCGGGGGGGCGCCCCACGAGCAGTACTTC
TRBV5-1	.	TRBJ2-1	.	CASSPTERAGSYNEQFF	TGCGCCAGCAGCCCGACTGAGCGGGCGGGCTCCTACAATGAGCAGTTCTTC
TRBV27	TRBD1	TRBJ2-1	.	CASSLKQGAVRNEQFF	TGTGCCAGCAGTTTGAAGCAGGGGGCGGTGAGAAATGAGCAGTTCTTC
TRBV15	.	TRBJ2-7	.	CATSRQGSLIEQYF	TGTGCCACCAGCAGACAGGGGTCTCTTATCGAGCAGTACTTC
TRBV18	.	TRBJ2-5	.	CASSPSEETQYF	TGTGCCAGCTCACCTTCTGAAGAGACCCAGTACTTC
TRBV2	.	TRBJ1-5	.	CARSEGGADQPQHF	TGTGCCCGATCCGAGGGGGGGGCGGATCAGCCCCAGCATTTT
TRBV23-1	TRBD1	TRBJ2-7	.	CASSQPRRGQASYEQYF	TGCGCCAGCAGTCAACCACGGAGGGGACAGGCCTCCTACGAGCAGTACTTC
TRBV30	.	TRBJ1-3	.	CAWSSRNTIYF	TGTGCCTGGAGTTCTAGAAACACCATATATTTT
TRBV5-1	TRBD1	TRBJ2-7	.	CASSLVRTGGFEQYF	TGCGCCAGCAGCTTGGTGAGGACAGGGGGCTTCGAGCAGTACTTC
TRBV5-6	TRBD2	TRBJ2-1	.	CASSLGSGGTSPQFF	TGTGCCAGCAGCTTGGGTAGCGGGGGGACCTCCCCTCAGTTCTTC
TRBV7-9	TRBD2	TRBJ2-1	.	CASSFLAGSYNEQFF	TGTGCCAGCAGCTTCCTAGCGGGGTCCTACAATGAGCAGTTCTTC
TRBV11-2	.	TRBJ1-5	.	CASSPNPSGSNQPQHF	TGTGCCAGCAGCCCTAACCCCTCCGGGAGCAATCAGCCCCAGCATTTT
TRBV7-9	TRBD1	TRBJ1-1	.	CASSLVGGTGTGRNTEAFF	TGTGCCAGCAGCTTAGTCGGGGGCACCGGGACAGGCCGGAACACTGAAGCTTTCTTT
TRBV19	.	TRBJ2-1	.	CASSTLVGGDQFF	TGTGCCAGTAGTACTCTTGTAGGGGGTGATCAGTTCTTC
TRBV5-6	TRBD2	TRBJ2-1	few	CASSFRTSGSNEQFF	TGTGCCAGCAGCTTTAGGACTAGCGGGAGCAATGAGCAGTTCTTC
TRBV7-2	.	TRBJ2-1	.	CASSLAASSYNEQFF	TGTGCCAGCAGCTTAGCTGCGAGCTCCTACAATGAGCAGTTCTTC
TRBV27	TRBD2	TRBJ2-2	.	CASSVGGAGELFF	TGTGCCAGCAGCGTGGGGGGGGCCGGGGAGCTGTTTTTT
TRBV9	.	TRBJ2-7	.	CASSVGGGPYEQYF	TGTGCCAGCAGCGTAGGCGGCGGGCCCTACGAGCAGTACTTC
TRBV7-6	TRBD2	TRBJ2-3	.	CASSLLAGVNTDTQYF	TGTGCCAGCAGCTTGCTAGCGGGGGTGAACACAGATACGCAGTATTTT
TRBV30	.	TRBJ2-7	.	CAWSQLLGHEQYF	TGTGCCTGGAGTCAACTCCTTGGGCACGAGCAGTACTTC
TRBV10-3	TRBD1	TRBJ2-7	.	CAISVGDRGAYEQYF	TGTGCCATCAGTGTCGGGGACAGGGGTGCCTACGAGCAGTACTTC
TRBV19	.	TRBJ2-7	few	CASSPTTSHSTYEQYF	TGTGCCAGTAGTCCGACGACTAGTCATTCTACCTACGAGCAGTACTTC
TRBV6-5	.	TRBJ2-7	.	CASSYQTASYEQYF	TGTGCCAGCAGTTACCAAACAGCCTCCTACGAGCAGTACTTC
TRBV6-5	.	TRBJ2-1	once	CASSRGGEQFF	TGTGCCAGCAGTAGGGGGGGTGAGCAGTTCTTC
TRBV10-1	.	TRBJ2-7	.	CASSENPGQRDYEQYF	TGCGCCAGCAGTGAGAACCCCGGACAGAGAGACTACGAGCAGTACTTC
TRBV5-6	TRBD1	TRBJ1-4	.	CASSWTRDRGSTNEKLFF	TGTGCCAGCAGCTGGACAAGGGACAGGGGTTCAACTAATGAAAAACTGTTTTTT
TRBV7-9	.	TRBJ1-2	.	CASSVRGQPRDGYTF	TGTGCCAGCAGCGTAAGAGGACAGCCGAGGGATGGCTACACCTTC
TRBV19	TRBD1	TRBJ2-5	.	CASSPRTGGETQYF	TGTGCCAGTAGCCCCCGGACAGGGGGAGAGACCCAGTACTTC
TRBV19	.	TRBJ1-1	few	CASSIRQDTKNTEAFF	TGTGCCAGTAGTATCCGACAGGACACGAAGAACACTGAAGCTTTCTTT
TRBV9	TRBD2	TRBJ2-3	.	CASSVGGGADTQYF	TGTGCCAGCAGCGTAGGCGGGGGGGCTGATACGCAGTATTTT
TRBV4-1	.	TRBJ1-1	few	CASSQDFRGGEAFF	TGCGCCAGCAGCCAAGATTTCAGGGGAGGGGAAGCTTTCTTT
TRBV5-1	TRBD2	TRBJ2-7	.	CASSLGIAGVSYEQYF	TGCGCCAGCAGCTTGGGGATAGCGGGAGTGTCCTACGAGCAGTACTTC
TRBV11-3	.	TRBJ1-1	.	CASSSVRGGEAFF	TGTGCCAGCAGCTCCGTCAGGGGCGGTGAAGCTTTCTTT
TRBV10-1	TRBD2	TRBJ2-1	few	CASSAVSGRGYNEQFF	TGCGCCAGCAGTGCGGTAAGCGGGAGAGGTTACAATGAGCAGTTCTTC
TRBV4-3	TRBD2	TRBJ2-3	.	CASSQLIFSGGVTDTQYF	TGCGCCAGCAGCCAGCTGATTTTTAGCGGGGGAGTCACAGATACGCAGTATTTT
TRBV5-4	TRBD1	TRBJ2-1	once	CASSLVDRGYNEQFF	TGTGCCAGCAGCTTGGTGGACAGGGGGTACAATGAGCAGTTCTTC
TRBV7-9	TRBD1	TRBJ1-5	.	CASSLPGGSNQPQHF	TGTGCCAGCAGCTTACCAGGGGGGAGCAATCAGCCCCAGCATTTT
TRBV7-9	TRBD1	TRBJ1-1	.	CASSPGDRVTTEAFF	TGTGCCAGCAGCCCCGGGGACAGGGTAACGACTGAAGCTTTCTTT
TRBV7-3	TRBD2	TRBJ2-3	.	CASSRRGAPTDTQYF	TGTGCCAGCAGCCGGCGGGGGGCGCCCACAGATACGCAGTATTTT
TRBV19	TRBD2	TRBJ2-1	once	CASSTSSGGHNEQFF	TGTGCCAGTAGTACATCTAGCGGGGGCCACAATGAGCAGTTCTTC
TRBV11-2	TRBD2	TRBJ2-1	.	CASSLDGLAGANEQFF	TGTGCCAGCAGCTTAGACGGACTAGCGGGGGCCAATGAGCAGTTCTTC
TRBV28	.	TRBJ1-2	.	CASSSPGEGSYGYTF	TGTGCCAGCAGTTCCCCCGGGGAGGGGAGCTATGGCTACACCTTC
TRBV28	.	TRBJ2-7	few	CASSLPGNIYEQYF	TGTGCCAGCAGTCTCCCGGGGAACATCTACGAGCAGTACTTC